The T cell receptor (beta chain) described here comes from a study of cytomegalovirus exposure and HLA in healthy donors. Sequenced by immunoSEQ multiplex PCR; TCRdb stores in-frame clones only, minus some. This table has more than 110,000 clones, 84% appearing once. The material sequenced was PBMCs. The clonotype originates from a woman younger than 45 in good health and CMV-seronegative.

In DNA, the CDR3 is TGTGCCAGCAGCCCCGGTTCCACCTGGGCCAACGTCCTGACTTTC. It codes for CASSPGSTWANVLTF. V is TRBV27 and J is TRBJ2-6, with unresolved D. V lost 6 bases to trimming and J lost 5 bases, with 14 bases between them. Germline assignment: CDR1 MNHEY and CDR2 SMNVEV (reference sequence). This CDR3 is built from 15 residues.